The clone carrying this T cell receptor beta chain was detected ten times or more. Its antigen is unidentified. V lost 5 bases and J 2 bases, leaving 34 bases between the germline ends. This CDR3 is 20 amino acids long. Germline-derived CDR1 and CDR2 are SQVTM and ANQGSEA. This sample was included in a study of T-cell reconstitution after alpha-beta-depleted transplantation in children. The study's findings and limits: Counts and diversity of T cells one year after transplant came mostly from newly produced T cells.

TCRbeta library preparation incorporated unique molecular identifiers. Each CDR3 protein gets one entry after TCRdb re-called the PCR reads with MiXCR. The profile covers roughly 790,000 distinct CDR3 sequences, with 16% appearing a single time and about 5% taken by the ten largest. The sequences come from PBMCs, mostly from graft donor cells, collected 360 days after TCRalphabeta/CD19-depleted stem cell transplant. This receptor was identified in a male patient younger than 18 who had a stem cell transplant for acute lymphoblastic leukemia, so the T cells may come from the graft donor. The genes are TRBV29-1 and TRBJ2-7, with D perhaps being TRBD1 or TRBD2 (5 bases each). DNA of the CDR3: TGCAGCGTTCCTCACGACGCCGGGGCAGGCCCATGTCGAATAACCTACGAGCAGTACTTC. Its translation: CSVPHDAGAGPCRITYEQYF.